This passage covers 32 T cell receptor beta chains from one sample sequenced in a study of blood T cell repertoires in COVID-19. The protocol was immunoSEQ multiplex PCR, while the TCRdb copy is restricted to in-frame clones and leaves out a portion. This repertoire shows tens of thousands of clones, around 83% found once; its top ten account for about 6%. The sequencing sample was made of peripheral blood. The receptors stem from a woman in her sixties with acute or convalescent COVID-19.

The rearrangement joins TRBV11-3 to TRBJ2-5; D might be TRBD1 (5 bases). This CDR3 comprises 13 residues. Germline V lookup: CDR1 SGHNT, CDR2 YENEEA. V lost 6 bases and J lost 6, with 14 bases in between. The CDR3 DNA is TGTGCCAGCAGTCCCCAGGGTGGGAAGACCCAGTACTTC. This gives the protein CASSPQGGKTQYF.

The V gene is TRBV7-6, the J gene TRBJ2-7, with 8 nucleotides matching TRBD1. This CDR3 contains 14 residues. Per germline, CDR1 SGHVS and CDR2 FNYEAQ. V was clipped by 1 base and J by 6 bases; unmatched bases: 5. CDR3 sequence: CASSLVQGAREQYF. The CDR3 bases are TGTGCCAGCAGCTTAGTGCAGGGGGCGCGCGAGCAGTACTTC.

The chain links TRBV3-1 (or the pseudogene TRBV3-2) to TRBJ1-2; D not resolved. Germline V gene data show CDR1 as LGHDT and CDR2 as YNNKEL (reference sequence). This CDR3 has 12 amino acids. V lost 0 bases and J 12 bases, leaving 11 bases between the germline ends. The DNA for the CDR3 is TGTGCCAGCAGCCAAGATACGATGAGTCACACCTTC. Its protein is CASSQDTMSHTF.

V and J are TRBV6-5 and TRBJ1-2; a weak D match, TRBD1 (5 bases). The V end was cut by 6 bases, the J end by 5 bases, with 19 bases between. This CDR3 has 15 residues. The germline V gene has CDR1 MNHEY and CDR2 SVGAGI. The CDR3 spells CASSLDRDPIYGYTF. The CDR3 bases are TGTGCCAGCAGCCTCGACAGAGATCCCATATATGGCTACACCTTC.

V usage is TRBV30 and J usage is TRBJ1-2; the D gene is possibly TRBD1 (6 bases). Between the trimmed V and J ends, which lost 0 bases and 4 bases, there was a span of 9 bases. The CDR3 sequence is 13 residues long. Germline V gene data show CDR1 as GTSNPN and CDR2 as SVGIG (reference sequence). The CDR3 region is CAWSVKDSYGYTF. CDR3 in DNA: TGTGCCTGGAGTGTTAAGGACAGCTATGGCTACACCTTC.

The gene calls are TRBV25-1 and TRBJ1-1; no clear D. In germline, CDR1 is MGHDK, CDR2 SYGVNS. The ends were cut back, 7 bases at V and 1 base at J, with 13 bases in the middle. There are 14 residues in the CDR3. The CDR3 sequence: CASTHSAPNTEAFF. For the CDR3, the DNA is TGTGCCAGCACCCACAGTGCCCCGAACACTGAAGCTTTCTTT.

The chain uses TRBV5-4 and TRBJ2-3; the match to TRBD1 covers 9 bases. This CDR3 comprises 15 residues. J lost 3 bases, V lost 4 bases, and 6 bases had no gene match. Germline V lookup: CDR1 SGHNT, CDR2 YYREEE (reference sequence). The CDR3 loop is CASSLTGTGTDTQYF. The CDR3 DNA reads as TGTGCCAGCAGCCTTACCGGGACAGGGACAGATACGCAGTATTTT.

The chain links TRBV7-3 to TRBJ1-4, with 8 bases identical to TRBD1. Germline lookup yields CDR1 SGHTA and CDR2 FQGTGA. CDR3 length: 15 amino acids. The V and J ends lost 1 base and 7 bases, in that order; junction bases with no gene match: 5. The CDR3 DNA is TGTGCCAGCAGCTTAAATGCACAGGGGGGTGAAAAACTGTTTTTT. It encodes CASSLNAQGGEKLFF.

The chain couples TRBV24-1 to TRBJ2-5; TRBD2 agrees at 12 bases. Germline CDR1 KGHDR, CDR2 SFDVKD. V lost 9 bases to trimming and J lost 4 bases; unmatched junction nucleotides: 11. The CDR3 totals 16 residues. CDR3 sequence: CATGGSSGGALETQYF. CDR3 sequence (DNA): TGTGCCACCGGCGGATCTAGCGGGGGGGCACTAGAGACCCAGTACTTC.

This rearrangement joins TRBV12-3 or TRBV12-4 to TRBJ1-3; tentative D call: TRBD1 (5 bases). The CDR3 spans 13 residues. Trimming left V 6 bases short and J 2 bases short, with 8 bases between. CDR3 DNA: TGTGCCAGCAGGGTGACAGCTGGAAACACCATATATTTT. This sequence encodes CASRVTAGNTIYF.

The chain carries TRBV19 and TRBJ2-7; TRBD2 aligns across 7 bases. Germline V gene lookup returns CDR1 LNHDA and CDR2 SQIVND (reference sequence). The CDR3 is made up of 16 amino acids. V shed 5 bases and J 6 bases; nucleotides not matched to a gene: 16. The CDR3: CASSPQWGGRQGEQYF. CDR3 DNA: TGTGCCAGTAGTCCCCAATGGGGGGGGAGGCAAGGCGAGCAGTACTTC. The variable domain in full, with the rest retrieved from reference TRBV19 and TRBJ2-7, is DGGITQSPKYLFRKEGQNVTLSCEQNLNHDAMYWYRQDPGQGLRLIYYSQIVNDFQKGDIAEGYSVSREKKESFPLTVTSAQKNPTAFYLCASSPQWGGRQGEQYFGPGTRLTVT.

This chain uses TRBV11-2 with TRBJ1-1; D is ambiguous. V gave up 0 bases and J gave up 6 bases, with 14 bases separating them. Germline-derived CDR1 and CDR2 are SGHAT and FQNNGV. This CDR3 region has 15 residues. CDR3 DNA: TGTGCCAGCAGCTTAGATCATTTGGGGAGTGCTGAAGCTTTCTTT. Amino acids: CASSLDHLGSAEAFF.

This chain joins TRBV7-9 and TRBJ1-4; tentatively, D is TRBD1 (5 bases). The germline gives CDR1 SEHNR, CDR2 FQNEAQ (reference sequence). Trimming left V 2 bases short and J 3 bases short, with 10 bases between. This CDR3 region has 15 residues. CDR3 sequence (DNA): TGTGCCAGCAGCTTATCGGGGGGAGCTAATGAAAAACTGTTTTTT. Translated: CASSLSGGANEKLFF.

In this sample, this clone turned up a few times. V and J are TRBV19 and TRBJ2-2; 7 bases agree with TRBD2. Germline loops: CDR1 LNHDA, CDR2 SQIVND (reference sequence). CDR3 size: 16 residues. V was clipped by 7 bases and J by 6 bases; unmatched bases: 14. CDR3 protein: CASTTLRDYPPGELFF. CDR3 sequence (DNA): TGTGCCAGTACTACATTGCGGGACTACCCCCCCGGGGAGCTGTTTTTT. Looking up the rest from reference TRBV19 and TRBJ2-2 gives the full variable domain: DGGITQSPKYLFRKEGQNVTLSCEQNLNHDAMYWYRQDPGQGLRLIYYSQIVNDFQKGDIAEGYSVSREKKESFPLTVTSAQKNPTAFYLCASTTLRDYPPGELFFGEGSRLTVL.

This CDR3 is CASSPGQGADQPQHF. CDR3 DNA: TGTGCCAGCAGCCCGGGACAGGGGGCCGATCAGCCCCAGCATTTT. The chain carries TRBV5-4 and TRBJ1-5; 12 nucleotides line up with TRBD1. CDR1 and CDR2 from the germline V gene are SGHNT and YYREEE (reference sequence). This CDR3 contains 15 residues. Unmatched junction bases numbered 4, after V lost 4 bases and J lost 5 bases.

The chain links TRBV6-2 or TRBV6-3 to TRBJ2-2; tentatively, D is TRBD2 (5 bases). Trimming took 4 bases from V and 9 from J, leaving 15 bases between them. The CDR3 contains 14 residues. Germline CDR1 reads MNHEY; CDR2 reads SVGEGT. In nucleotides, the CDR3 is TGTGCCAGCAGTTTCGTGGACTCTTCTAGGGAGCTGTTTTTT. Translation: CASSFVDSSRELFF.

The chain recombines TRBV5-1 with TRBJ1-2; D gene uncertain. This CDR3 is built from 15 residues. The ends were cut back, 4 bases at V and 4 bases at J, with 17 bases in the middle. CDR1 is SGHRS and CDR2 is YFSETQ in the germline V gene. The CDR3 nucleotides read TGCGCCAGCAGCCTAGGACTAGTTTCAGGCTATGGCTACACCTTC. This codes for CASSLGLVSGYGYTF.

The J gene is TRBJ1-4, the V gene TRBV6-5; D is undetermined. V lost 6 bases to trimming and J lost 2 bases, with 7 bases between them. CDR3 size: 13 residues. Germline CDR1 is MNHEY and CDR2 is SVGAGI. CDR3 residues: CASRPGTNEKLFF. The CDR3 region has the DNA TGTGCCAGCAGACCCGGGACTAATGAAAAACTGTTTTTT.

This clone has a handful of counts. The rearrangement links TRBV9 to TRBJ1-1; a weak D match, TRBD1 (6 bases). The V end was cut by 3 bases, the J end by 2 bases, with 23 bases between. In germline, CDR1 is SGDLS, CDR2 YYNGEE. This CDR3 is built from 18 residues. The chain's CDR3 is CASSALIPPQGRNTEAFF. CDR3 in DNA: TGTGCCAGCAGCGCCCTCATCCCCCCACAGGGAAGAAACACTGAAGCTTTCTTT.

The CDR3 protein is CASIPGTGAQPQHF. CDR3 coding DNA: TGTGCCAGTATCCCCGGGACAGGGGCTCAGCCCCAGCATTTT. This chain connects TRBV19 to TRBJ1-5, with 10 bases matching TRBD1. CDR3 size: 14 residues. V dropped 7 bases and J dropped 6; count of bases not matched to a gene: 6. Germline V lookup: CDR1 LNHDA, CDR2 SQIVND (reference sequence).

This clone was counted only a few times. The CDR3 loop reads CASSEWTGGNSPLHF. CDR3 sequence (DNA): TGTGCCAGCAGTGAATGGACAGGGGGAAATTCACCCCTCCACTTT. V is TRBV2 and J is TRBJ1-6; TRBD1 matches at 10 bases. Trimming cost V 2 bases and J 7 bases; bases outside gene matches: 2. Germline V gene sequence: CDR1 SNHLY, CDR2 FYNNEI. This CDR3 contains 15 residues.

The CDR3 sequence is CASSHGTGDTQYF. In DNA form, the CDR3 reads TGCGCCAGCAGCCACGGTACGGGAGATACGCAGTATTTT. This chain joins TRBV5-1 and TRBJ2-3; D remains unclear. In germline, CDR1 is SGHRS, CDR2 YFSETQ. Trimming took off 4 bases at V and 5 bases at J, with 11 bases between the two ends. This CDR3 is 13 amino acids long.

The rearrangement joins TRBV2 to TRBJ1-1; D might be TRBD1 (5 bases). This CDR3 is 14 amino acids long. The germline V gene encodes CDR1 SNHLY and CDR2 FYNNEI. With 8 bases removed from V and 1 base from J, the gap between germline ends came to 14 bases. The CDR3 region has the DNA TGTGCCAGCCTTTGGACAAAGTCGAACACTGAAGCTTTCTTT. Translated, it gives CASLWTKSNTEAFF.

This clone was observed a few times. The chain recombines TRBV6-4 with TRBJ2-3, with 11 nucleotides matching TRBD2. This CDR3 contains 14 residues. The germline V gene has CDR1 MRHNA and CDR2 SNTAGT. The trim removed 6 bases at V and 6 bases at J, leaving 5 bases unmatched. DNA for the CDR3: TGTGCCAGCAGCGTAGCGGGGGGGCGCGATACGCAGTATTTT. This sequence encodes CASSVAGGRDTQYF.

Only one count was recorded for this clone. The V gene is TRBV9, the J gene TRBJ2-3; no clear D gene. The germline gives CDR1 SGDLS, CDR2 YYNGEE. Between the trimmed V and J ends, which lost 7 bases and 5 bases, there was a span of 14 bases. This CDR3 has 13 residues. CDR3 sequence (DNA): TGTGCCAGCTCGACTGGAACATTAGATACGCAGTATTTT. It specifies CASSTGTLDTQYF.

This clone is a singleton in its sample. The chain uses TRBV19 and TRBJ2-7, with TRBD2 as a possible D gene (5 bases). CDR1 is LNHDA, CDR2 SQIVND, per germline (reference sequence). There are 15 residues in the CDR3. The germline V and J ends were trimmed by 4 bases and 4 bases, with 17 bases remaining between them. DNA for the CDR3: TGTGCCAGTAGTAGCGGGTCCCCCATACTTTACGAGCAGTACTTC. Its translation is CASSSGSPILYEQYF.

The chain combines TRBV7-9 with TRBJ1-6, with D maybe TRBD1 (5 bases). V dropped 2 bases and J dropped 10 bases, with 9 bases sitting between them. CDR1 SEHNR and CDR2 FQNEAQ come from the germline V gene (reference sequence). This CDR3 comprises 13 residues. The CDR3 DNA sequence: TGTGCCAGCAGCTTACAGGGAGGGTCACCCCTCCACTTT. Its translation is CASSLQGGSPLHF.

With respect to this clone: Other DNA variants within this sample encode the same CDR3. This CDR3 reads CASSRQYNEQFF. The CDR3, as DNA: TGTGCCAGTAGTCGACAGTACAATGAGCAGTTCTTC. The chain recombines TRBV19 with TRBJ2-1; possibly TRBD1 for D (5 bases). This CDR3 contains 12 residues. V gave up 5 bases and J gave up 4 bases, with 6 bases separating them. Germline CDR1 LNHDA, CDR2 SQIVND (reference sequence).

V is TRBV30 and J is TRBJ1-1; D may be TRBD1 (5 bases). Germline V lookup: CDR1 GTSNPN, CDR2 SVGIG (reference sequence). The V end was cut by 0 bases, the J end by 4 bases, with 18 bases between. The CDR3 runs to 16 residues. The CDR3 sequence is CAWSVPLGRGGTEAFF. The CDR3 nucleotides are TGTGCCTGGAGTGTACCCCTAGGACGGGGGGGCACTGAAGCTTTCTTT.

The J gene is TRBJ2-7, the V gene TRBV6-1, with D tentatively TRBD1 (5 bases). The CDR3 runs 13 residues. V was trimmed by 1 base and J by 5 bases, leaving 9 bases between them. CDR1 and CDR2 from the germline V gene are MNHNS and SASEGT. Here the CDR3 DNA reads TGTGCCAGCAGTGAAGACAGGTCAGACGAGCAGTACTTC. Protein product: CASSEDRSDEQYF.

J is TRBJ2-2 and V is TRBV6-5; 10 bases are a match to TRBD1. The CDR3 is made up of 15 amino acids. V lost 8 bases, J lost 5 bases, and 8 bases stayed unmatched. CDR1 is MNHEY and CDR2 is SVGAGI in the germline V gene. The CDR3 region is CASFYGTGETGELFF. Here the CDR3 DNA reads TGTGCCAGCTTTTACGGGACAGGGGAAACCGGGGAGCTGTTTTTT.

This sequence joins TRBV16 and TRBJ2-5, with 8 bases lining up with TRBD1. Losses at the gene ends were 3 bases for V and 9 bases for J; bases not matched to a gene: 3. CDR3 length: 12 amino acids. Germline CDR1 is KGHSY and CDR2 is FQNENV. The CDR3 nucleotides are TGTGCCAGCAGCCACGACAGGGGCCCCCAGTACTTC. The encoded protein is CASSHDRGPQYF.